Sequencing of this TCR beta chain was carried out in a study of shared clonotypes between healthy human individuals. Study-wide findings and caveats: Researchers sampled only blood; tissue repertoires likely differ. Larger estimated richness was generally seen in naive subsets than in memory subsets.

Trimming removed 1 base from V and 8 bases from J, with 6 bases in between. This CDR3 has 11 residues. In germline, CDR1 is GTSNPN, CDR2 SVGIG (reference sequence). About this clone: Antigen unknown.

Measured with immunoSEQ multiplex PCR; TCRdb has only the in-frame clones, and not every one. The sample records about 2 million clones, over 85% being singletons. The naive CD8 population came from CD45RO-negative cells selected for CCR7, without terminally differentiated effector memory CD45RA+ cells. All donors were healthy HIV-negative adults lacking recent acute infections or vaccinations. Sequenced sample: naive CD8+ T cells sorted from blood. This chain connects TRBV30 to TRBJ2-1; D is ambiguous. The sequence came from a young man in good health. The CDR3 reads CAWSDPDEQFF. The CDR3 bases are TGTGCCTGGAGTGACCCCGATGAGCAGTTCTTC.